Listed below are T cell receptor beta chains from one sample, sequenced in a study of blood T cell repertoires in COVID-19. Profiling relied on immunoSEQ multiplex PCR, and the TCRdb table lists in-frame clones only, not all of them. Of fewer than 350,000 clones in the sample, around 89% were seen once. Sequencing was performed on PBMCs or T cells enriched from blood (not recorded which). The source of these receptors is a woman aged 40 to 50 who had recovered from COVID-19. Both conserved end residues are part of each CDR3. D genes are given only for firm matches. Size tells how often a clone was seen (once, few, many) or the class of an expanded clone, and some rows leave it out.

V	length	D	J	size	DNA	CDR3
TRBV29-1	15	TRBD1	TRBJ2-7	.	TGCAGCGTTGAGGCGGGGACAGGTGCAACCTACGAGCAGTACTTC	CSVEAGTGATYEQYF
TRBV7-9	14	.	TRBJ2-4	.	TGTGCCAGCAGCACCGCTTTGGGTGCGGACATTCAGTACTTC	CASSTALGADIQYF
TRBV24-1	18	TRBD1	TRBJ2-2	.	TGTGCCACCAGTGACCCCAATGCCGGGACAGGGCCAGGAGGGGAGCTGTTTTTT	CATSDPNAGTGPGGELFF
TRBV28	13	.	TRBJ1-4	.	TGTGCCAGCATTAGGGGGGGTAATGAAAAACTGTTTTTT	CASIRGGNEKLFF
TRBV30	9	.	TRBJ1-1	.	TGTGCCTGGAGGGAGGAAGCTTTCTTT	CAWREEAFF
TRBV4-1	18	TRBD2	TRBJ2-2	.	TGCGCCAGCAGCCCCCTGGGTTGGCGGGGGGGCCTCGCCGGGGAGCTGTTTTTT	CASSPLGWRGGLAGELFF
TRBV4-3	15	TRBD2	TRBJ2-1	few	TGCGCCAGCAGTTCGAGCGGGAGGTCATACAATGAGCAGTTCTTC	CASSSSGRSYNEQFF
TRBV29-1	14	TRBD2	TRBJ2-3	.	TGCAGCGACAAGGGCGGGAGAGGAGCAGATACGCAGTATTTT	CSDKGGRGADTQYF
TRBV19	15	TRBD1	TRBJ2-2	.	TGTGCCAGTAGCCCGGGACAGGGGAATATCGGGGAGCTGTTTTTT	CASSPGQGNIGELFF
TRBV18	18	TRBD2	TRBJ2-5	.	TGTGCCAGCTCACTCATGACTAGCGGGAGGGCTTCGTCGGAGACCCAGTACTTC	CASSLMTSGRASSETQYF
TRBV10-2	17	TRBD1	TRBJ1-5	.	TGCGCCAGCAGGAAGGGCCCCGGGACAGGGGGCAATCAGCCCCAGCATTTT	CASRKGPGTGGNQPQHF
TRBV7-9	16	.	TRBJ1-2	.	TGTGCCAGCAGTGATCTCGAGGGTCAGGTCGCCTATGGCTACACCTTC	CASSDLEGQVAYGYTF
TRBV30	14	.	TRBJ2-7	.	TGTGCCTGGAGTGCAGGGCAAGATGGATGGGAGCAGTACTTC	CAWSAGQDGWEQYF
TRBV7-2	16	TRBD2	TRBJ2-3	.	TGTGCCAGCAGCTTAGGCGGGAGTCCGGGCACAGATACGCAGTATTTT	CASSLGGSPGTDTQYF
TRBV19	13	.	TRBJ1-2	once	TGTGCCAGTAGTATTGACTCACGGTATGGCTACACCTTC	CASSIDSRYGYTF
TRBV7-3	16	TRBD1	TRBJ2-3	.	TGTGCCAGCAGCTTAGGCTGGACAGGGGACACAGATACGCAGTATTTT	CASSLGWTGDTDTQYF
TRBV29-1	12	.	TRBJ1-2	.	TGCAGCGTTGAAGATCTAAGATCTGGCTACACCTTC	CSVEDLRSGYTF
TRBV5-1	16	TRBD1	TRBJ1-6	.	TGCGCCAGCAGCTCGGACAGGAGCTCCTATAATTCACCCCTCCACTTT	CASSSDRSSYNSPLHF
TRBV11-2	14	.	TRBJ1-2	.	TGTGCCAGCAGCTTCGGCCGCTCCTCAGGAGGCTACACCTTC	CASSFGRSSGGYTF
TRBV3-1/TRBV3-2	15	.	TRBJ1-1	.	TGTGCCAGCAGCCAAGTTCTAGCCATGAACACTGAAGCTTTCTTT	CASSQVLAMNTEAFF
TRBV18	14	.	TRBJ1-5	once	TGTGCCAGCTCACTGGACTGGCGGGATCAGCCCCAGCATTTT	CASSLDWRDQPQHF
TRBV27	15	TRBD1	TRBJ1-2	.	TGTGCCAGCACCCGTCGGGGACAGGGGAACTATGGCTACACCTTC	CASTRRGQGNYGYTF
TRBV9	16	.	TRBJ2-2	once	TGTGCCAGCAGCGTAAGTCAGGGGGGTACGACCGGGGAGCTGTTTTTT	CASSVSQGGTTGELFF
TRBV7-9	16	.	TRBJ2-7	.	TGTGCCAGCAGCTTAGCACGGGAGTCGGGTTCCTACGAGCAGTACTTC	CASSLARESGSYEQYF
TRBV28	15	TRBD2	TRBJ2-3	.	TGTGCCAGCAGCCCTCCTAGCGGAATCACAGATACGCAGTATTTT	CASSPPSGITDTQYF
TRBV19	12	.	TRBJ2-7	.	TGTGCCAGTAGTAACGGAGCCTACGAGCAGTACTTC	CASSNGAYEQYF
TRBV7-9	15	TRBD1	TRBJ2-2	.	TGTGCCAGCAGCCCTCGGGACAGGGGTACCGGGGAGCTGTTTTTT	CASSPRDRGTGELFF
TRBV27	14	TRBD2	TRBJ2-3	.	TGTGCCAGCGGTCTCGGGATAGCGGGGGATACGCAGTATTTT	CASGLGIAGDTQYF
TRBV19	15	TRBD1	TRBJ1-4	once	TGTGCCAGTAGTACAGGGACAGGGGGCGTTGAAAAACTGTTTTTT	CASSTGTGGVEKLFF
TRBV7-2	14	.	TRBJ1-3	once	TGTGCCAGCAGTGCGGAGTTCTCTGGAAACACCATATATTTT	CASSAEFSGNTIYF
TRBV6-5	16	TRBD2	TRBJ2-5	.	TGTGCCAGCAGTTACTCGGACGGGGGGTTCCGAGAGACCCAGTACTTC	CASSYSDGGFRETQYF
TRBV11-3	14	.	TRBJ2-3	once	TGTGCCAGCAGCTTAGATCATACTGGTGATACGCAGTATTTT	CASSLDHTGDTQYF
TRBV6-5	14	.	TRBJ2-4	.	TGTGCCAGCGGGCCCCAGGGAGCCAAAAACATTCAGTACTTC	CASGPQGAKNIQYF
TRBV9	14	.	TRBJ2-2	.	TGTGCCAGCAGCGTAGCTCTGAACACCGGGGAGCTGTTTTTT	CASSVALNTGELFF
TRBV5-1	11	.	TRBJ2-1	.	TGCGCCAGCAGACTCCTCAATGAGCAGTTCTTC	CASRLLNEQFF
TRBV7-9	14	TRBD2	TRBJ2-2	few	TGTGCCAGCAGAGCCGGGACTACGGGGCGGGAGCTGTTTTTT	CASRAGTTGRELFF
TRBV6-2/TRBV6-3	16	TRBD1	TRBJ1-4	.	TGTGCCAGCAGTTACGGTCGGACAGGCCCAAATGAAAAACTGTTTTTT	CASSYGRTGPNEKLFF
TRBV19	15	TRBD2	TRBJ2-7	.	TGTGCCAGTAGCCCCGGGACTAGCGGGACCTACGAGCAGTACTTC	CASSPGTSGTYEQYF
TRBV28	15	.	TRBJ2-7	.	TGTGCCAGCAGTTTATGGGACATCCCGATCTACGAGCAGTACTTC	CASSLWDIPIYEQYF
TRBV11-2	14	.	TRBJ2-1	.	TGTGCCAGCAGCTTAGAGCCCGTAGCGCATGAGCAGTTCTTC	CASSLEPVAHEQFF
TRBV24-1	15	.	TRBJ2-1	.	TGTGCCACCAGTTTCCCAGGGGGGCCGGGCAATGAGCAGTTCTTC	CATSFPGGPGNEQFF
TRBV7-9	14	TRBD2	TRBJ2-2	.	TGTGCCAGCAGCTGGGGAGGGAGCACCGGGGAGCTGTTTTTT	CASSWGGSTGELFF
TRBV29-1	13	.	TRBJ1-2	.	TGCAGCGTAGGACAGACCCAGCACTATGGCTACACCTTC	CSVGQTQHYGYTF
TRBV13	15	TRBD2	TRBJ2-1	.	TGTGCCAGCAGCTTAGGTGGGAGGGCAATTGTTGAGCAGTTCTTC	CASSLGGRAIVEQFF